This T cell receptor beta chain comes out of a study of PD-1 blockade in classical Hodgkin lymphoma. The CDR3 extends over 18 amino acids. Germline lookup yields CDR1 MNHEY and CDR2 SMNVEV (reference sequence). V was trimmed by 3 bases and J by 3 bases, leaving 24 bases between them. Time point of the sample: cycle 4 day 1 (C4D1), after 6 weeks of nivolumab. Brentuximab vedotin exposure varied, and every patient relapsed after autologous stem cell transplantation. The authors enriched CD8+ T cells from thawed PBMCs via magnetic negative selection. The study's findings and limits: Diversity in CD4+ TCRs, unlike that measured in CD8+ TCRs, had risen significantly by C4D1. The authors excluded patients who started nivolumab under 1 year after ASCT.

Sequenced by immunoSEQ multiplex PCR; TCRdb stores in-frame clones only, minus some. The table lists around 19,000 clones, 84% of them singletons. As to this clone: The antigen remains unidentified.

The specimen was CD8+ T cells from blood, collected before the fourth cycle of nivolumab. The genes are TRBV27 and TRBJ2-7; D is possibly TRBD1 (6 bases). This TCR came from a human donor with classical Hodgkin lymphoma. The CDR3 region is CASSFGLDSPDRIYEQYF. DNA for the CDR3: TGTGCCAGCAGTTTTGGTCTCGATTCGCCGGACAGAATCTACGAGCAGTACTTC.